The rows below give T cell receptor beta chains drawn from one sample of a study of shared clonotypes between healthy human individuals. Libraries were prepared by immunoSEQ multiplex PCR; TCRdb keeps only in-frame clonotypes and omits some of them. This sample has 2 million to 2.5 million clones, with approximately 94% found just once. Sequenced sample: naive CD8+ T cells from PBMCs. The receptors come from a young man in good health. Some clones in this sample may be carry-over from other donors' samples. CDR3s include the opening cysteine and the closing phenylalanine or tryptophan.

V gene | CDR3 length | CDR3 protein
TRBV28 | 15 | CASSFLGQSNQPQHF
TRBV9 | 16 | CASSVGTSGNTDTQYF
TRBV11-2 | 16 | CASRSPRGRGFYEQYF
TRBV14 | 13 | CASSQGFNYGYTF
TRBV19 | 14 | CASSIGQGYTEAFF
TRBV6-1 | 13 | CAIFDRGAYEQYF
TRBV5-6 | 13 | CASSLGGYYGYTF
TRBV28 | 14 | CASSSQSGANVLTF
TRBV7-9 | 14 | CASSPGSSDQPQHF
TRBV7-9 | 16 | CASSFPPGSPGDTQYF
TRBV27 | 16 | CASSFPAGDSYNEQFF
TRBV15 | 18 | CATSRAKVRAIGANVLTF
TRBV9 | 16 | CASSKGEAVPIETQYF
TRBV14 | 16 | CASSQEWAGVADEQFF
TRBV27 | 14 | CASSLLLAGDTQYF
TRBV5-1 | 16 | CASSTSGRGVNYEQYF
TRBV6-6 | 14 | CASSYSPNADTQYF
TRBV10-2 | 15 | CASGGGGSPYNEQFF
TRBV10-3 | 15 | CAISESKSGAGEQYF
TRBV2 | 17 | CASNGVRSVAWNTEAFF
TRBV28 | 16 | CASSFGPGQGNQPQHF
TRBV11-2 | 11 | CASTLNGELFF
TRBV15 | 15 | CATSRGSTGAYGYTF